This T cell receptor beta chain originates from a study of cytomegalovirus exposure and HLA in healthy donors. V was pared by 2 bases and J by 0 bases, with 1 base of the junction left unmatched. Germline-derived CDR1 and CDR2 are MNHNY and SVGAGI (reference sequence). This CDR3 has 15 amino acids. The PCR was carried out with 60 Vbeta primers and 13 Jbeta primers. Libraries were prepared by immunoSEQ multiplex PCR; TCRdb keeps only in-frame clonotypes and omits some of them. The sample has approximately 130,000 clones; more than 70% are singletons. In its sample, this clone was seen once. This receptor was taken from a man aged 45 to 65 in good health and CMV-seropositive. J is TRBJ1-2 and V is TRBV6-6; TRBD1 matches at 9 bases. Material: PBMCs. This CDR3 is CASSYRDRANYGYTF. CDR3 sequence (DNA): TGTGCCAGCAGTTACAGGGACAGGGCTAACTATGGCTACACCTTC.